The clone carrying this TCR beta chain was detected only a few times. CDR3 and TCR beta VDJ profiling relied on a genomic DNA template. TCRdb analysed the reads with MiXCR anew, one entry per CDR3 protein. The sample has under 200,000 distinct CDR3 sequences; approximately 52% are singletons. V was clipped by 5 bases and J by 3 bases, with 11 bases between them. CDR3 length equals 13 residues. CDR1 and CDR2 from the germline V gene are SEHNR and FQNEAQ (reference sequence). The source of the sample is a study of CD8+CD57+ T cells in acquired aplastic anemia. Study background: Mean DNA quantity obtained from sorted CD4+ and CD8+ cells was 3.2 ug.

Patients selected for sequencing had displayed CD8+CD57+ cell expansion by flow cytometry. Sequencing was performed on sorted CD4+, CD8+, or CD8+CD57+ T cells (not recorded which) from PBMCs. This TCR was recovered from a human donor with aplastic anemia. V and J are TRBV7-9 and TRBJ2-7, with a possible D match to TRBD2 (6 bases). Here the CDR3 reads CASSISSDYEQYF. CDR3 DNA: TGTGCCAGCAGCATCTCTAGCGACTACGAGCAGTACTTC.